The clone carrying this T cell receptor beta chain was detected many times. Its matching antigen is unknown. This CDR3 has 13 amino acids. The V segment lost 4 bases and the J segment 4 bases; nucleotides outside the gene matches: 5. CDR1 and CDR2 (germline): SGHNT, YYREEE (reference sequence). The data are from a study of naive and memory T cell subsets. Notes on the study in general: Activation and differentiation may alter RNA-based TCR counts.

The beta constant-region primer was an equimolar mix of two oligonucleotides covering TRBC1 and TRBC2. TCRdb passed the UMI-ligation and nested PCR reads through MiXCR, listing each CDR3 protein once. Of around 160,000 distinct CDR3 sequences listed, over 15% were seen once; the top ten hold approximately 0.15%. The chain joins TRBV5-4 to TRBJ2-7, with 7 bases aligning to TRBD1. Source material: naive CD4+ T cells from blood. The sequence was obtained from a human donor in good health. The CDR3 coding sequence is TGTGCCAGCAGCCACCGGGACAGTTACGAGCAGTACTTC. Residues: CASSHRDSYEQYF.